This T cell receptor (beta chain) emerged from a study of technical replicates of blood from a few donors. Germline V gives CDR1 SGDLS, CDR2 YYNGEE. The CDR3 extends over 18 amino acids. The ends lost 0 bases at V and 2 bases at J; junction bases unmatched: 9. Data came from immunoSEQ multiplex PCR; TCRdb stores just in-frame clones and leaves some out. The sample lists fewer than 9,500 clones; roughly 91% were seen once. This receptor was taken from a human donor in good health. Sequencing input: PBMCs. The chain links TRBV9 to TRBJ2-5, with 11 bases that match TRBD2. In nucleotides, the CDR3 is TGTGCCAGCAGCGTAGGTGGGACTAGCGGAGGGTTACAAGAGACCCAGTACTTC. It specifies CASSVGGTSGGLQETQYF. The full variable domain, its missing parts supplied by reference TRBV9 and TRBJ2-5, is DSGVTQTPKHLITATGQRVTLRCSPRSGDLSVYWYQQSLDQGLQFLIQYYNGEERAKGNILERFSAQQFPDLHSELNLSSLELGDSALYFCASSVGGTSGGLQETQYFGPGTRLLVL.